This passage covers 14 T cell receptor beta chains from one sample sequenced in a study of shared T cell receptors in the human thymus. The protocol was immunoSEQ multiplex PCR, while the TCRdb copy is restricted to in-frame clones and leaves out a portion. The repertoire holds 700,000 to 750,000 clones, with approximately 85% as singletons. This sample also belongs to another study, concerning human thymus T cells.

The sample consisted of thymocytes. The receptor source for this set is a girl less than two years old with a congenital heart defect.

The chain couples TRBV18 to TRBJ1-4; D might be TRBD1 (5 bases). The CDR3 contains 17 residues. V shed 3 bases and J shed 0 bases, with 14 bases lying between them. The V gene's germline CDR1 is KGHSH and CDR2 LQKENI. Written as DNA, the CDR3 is TGTGCCAGCTCACCTCAACAGGAGGGTTCAACTAATGAAAAACTGTTTTTT. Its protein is CASSPQQEGSTNEKLFF. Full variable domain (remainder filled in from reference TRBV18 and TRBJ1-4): NAGVMQNPRHLVRRRGQEARLRCSPMKGHSHVYWYRQLPEEGLKFMVYLQKENIIDESGMPKERFSAEFPKEGPSILRIQQVVRGDSAAYFCASSPQQEGSTNEKLFFGSGTQLSVL.

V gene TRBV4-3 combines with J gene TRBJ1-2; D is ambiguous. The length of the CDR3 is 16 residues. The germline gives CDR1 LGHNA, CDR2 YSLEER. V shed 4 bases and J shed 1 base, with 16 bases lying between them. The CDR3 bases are TGCGCCAGCAGCCCGTTGCGGGTGCACCATAACTATGGCTACACCTTC. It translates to CASSPLRVHHNYGYTF.

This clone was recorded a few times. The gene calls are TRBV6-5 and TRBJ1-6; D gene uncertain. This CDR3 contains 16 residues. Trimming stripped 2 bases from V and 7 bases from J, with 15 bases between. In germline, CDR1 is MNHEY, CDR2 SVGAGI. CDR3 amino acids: CASSYGPQPPNSPLHF. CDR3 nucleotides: TGTGCCAGCAGTTACGGTCCACAGCCACCCAATTCACCCCTCCACTTT.

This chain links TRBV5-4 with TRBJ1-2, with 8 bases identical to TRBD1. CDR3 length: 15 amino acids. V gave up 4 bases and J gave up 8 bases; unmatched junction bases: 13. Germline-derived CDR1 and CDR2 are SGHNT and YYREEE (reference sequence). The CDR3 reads CASSQGAPSPGGYTF. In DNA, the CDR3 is TGTGCCAGCAGCCAGGGGGCGCCTAGTCCCGGCGGCTACACCTTC. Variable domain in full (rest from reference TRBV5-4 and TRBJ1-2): ETGVTQSPTHLIKTRGQQVTLRCSSQSGHNTVSWYQQALGQGPQFIFQYYREEENGRGNFPPRFSGLQFPNYSSELNVNALELDDSALYLCASSQGAPSPGGYTFGSGTRLTVV.

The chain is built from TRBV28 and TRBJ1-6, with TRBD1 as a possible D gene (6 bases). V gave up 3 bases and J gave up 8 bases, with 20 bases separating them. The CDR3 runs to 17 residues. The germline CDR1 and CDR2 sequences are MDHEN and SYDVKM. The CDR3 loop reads CASSFRKPLRGDSPLHF. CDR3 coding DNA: TGTGCCAGCAGTTTCCGGAAACCCCTCAGGGGAGATTCACCCCTCCACTTT.

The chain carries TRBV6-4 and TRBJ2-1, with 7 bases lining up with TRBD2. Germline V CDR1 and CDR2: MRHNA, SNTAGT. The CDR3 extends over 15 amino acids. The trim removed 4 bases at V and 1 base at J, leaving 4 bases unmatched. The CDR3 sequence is CASSGGGESYNEQFF. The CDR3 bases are TGTGCCAGCAGTGGTGGGGGGGAATCCTACAATGAGCAGTTCTTC.

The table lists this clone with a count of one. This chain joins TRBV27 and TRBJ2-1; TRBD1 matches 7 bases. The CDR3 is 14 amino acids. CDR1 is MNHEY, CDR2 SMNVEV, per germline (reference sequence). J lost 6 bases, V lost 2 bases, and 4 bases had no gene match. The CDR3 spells CASSLIQGINEQFF. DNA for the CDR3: TGTGCCAGCAGTTTAATACAGGGGATCAATGAGCAGTTCTTC.

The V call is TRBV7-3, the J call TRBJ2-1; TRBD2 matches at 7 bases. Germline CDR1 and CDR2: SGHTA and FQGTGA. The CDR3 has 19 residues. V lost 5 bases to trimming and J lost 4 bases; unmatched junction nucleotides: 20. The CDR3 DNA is TGTGCCAGCAGCCGACCATCCGAGATTCGGCGCGGGGGATACAATGAGCAGTTCTTC. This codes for CASSRPSEIRRGGYNEQFF.

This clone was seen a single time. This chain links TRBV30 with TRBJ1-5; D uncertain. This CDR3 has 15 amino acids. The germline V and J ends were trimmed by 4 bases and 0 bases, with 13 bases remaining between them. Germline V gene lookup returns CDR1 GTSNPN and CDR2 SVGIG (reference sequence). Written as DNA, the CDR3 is TGTGCCTGGACCCCGAGCAGGTATAGCAATCAGCCCCAGCATTTT. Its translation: CAWTPSRYSNQPQHF.

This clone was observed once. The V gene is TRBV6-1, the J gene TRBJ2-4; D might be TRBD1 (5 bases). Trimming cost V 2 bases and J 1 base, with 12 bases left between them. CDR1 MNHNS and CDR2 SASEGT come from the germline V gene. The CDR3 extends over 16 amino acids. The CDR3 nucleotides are TGTGCCAGCAGTGAAAGGGGTGGTGGTGCCAAAAACATTCAGTACTTC. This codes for CASSERGGGAKNIQYF.

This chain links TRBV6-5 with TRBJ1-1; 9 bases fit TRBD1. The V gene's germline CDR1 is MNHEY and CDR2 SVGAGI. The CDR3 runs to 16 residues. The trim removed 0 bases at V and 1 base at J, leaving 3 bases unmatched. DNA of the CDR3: TGTGCCAGCAGTTACTCCCCGACAGGGGGGAACACTGAAGCTTTCTTT. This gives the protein CASSYSPTGGNTEAFF.

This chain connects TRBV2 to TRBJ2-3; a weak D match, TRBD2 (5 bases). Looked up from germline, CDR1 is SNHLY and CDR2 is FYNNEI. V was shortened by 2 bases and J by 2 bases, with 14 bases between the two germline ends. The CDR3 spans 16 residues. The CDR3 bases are TGTGCCAGCAGTGAAAATGGAGGACTTTCCACAGATACGCAGTATTTT. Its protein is CASSENGGLSTDTQYF.

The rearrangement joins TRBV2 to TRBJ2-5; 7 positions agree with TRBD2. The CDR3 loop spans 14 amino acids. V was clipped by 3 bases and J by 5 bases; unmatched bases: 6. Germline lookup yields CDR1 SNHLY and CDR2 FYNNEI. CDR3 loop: CASSDGRDGETQYF. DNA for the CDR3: TGTGCCAGCAGTGATGGGAGGGACGGGGAGACCCAGTACTTC.

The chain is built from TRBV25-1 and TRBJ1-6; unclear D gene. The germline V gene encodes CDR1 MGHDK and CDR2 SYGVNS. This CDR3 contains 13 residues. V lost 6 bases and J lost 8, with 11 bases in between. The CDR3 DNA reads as TGTGCCAGCAGGGGCCCAGCCTATTCACCCCTCCACTTT. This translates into CASRGPAYSPLHF.